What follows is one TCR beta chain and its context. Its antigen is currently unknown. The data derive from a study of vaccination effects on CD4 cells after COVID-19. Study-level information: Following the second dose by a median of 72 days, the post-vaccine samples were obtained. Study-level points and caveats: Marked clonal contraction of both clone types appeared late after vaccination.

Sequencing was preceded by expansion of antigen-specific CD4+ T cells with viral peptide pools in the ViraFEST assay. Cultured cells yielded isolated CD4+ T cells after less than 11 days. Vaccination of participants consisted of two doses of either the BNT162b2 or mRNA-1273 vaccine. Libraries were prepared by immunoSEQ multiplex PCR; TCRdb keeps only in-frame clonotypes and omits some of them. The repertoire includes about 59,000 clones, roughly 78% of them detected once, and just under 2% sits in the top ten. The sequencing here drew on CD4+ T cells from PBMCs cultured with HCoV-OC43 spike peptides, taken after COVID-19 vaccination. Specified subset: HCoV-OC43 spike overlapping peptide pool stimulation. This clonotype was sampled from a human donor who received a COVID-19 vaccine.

This CDR3 is CASSPRTGAIYGYTF. As DNA, the CDR3 is TGTGCCAGCAGTCCACGGACAGGAGCGATTTATGGCTACACCTTC. The V call is TRBV6-5, the J call TRBJ1-2; 7 bases map to TRBD1. CDR3 length: 15 amino acids. Losses at the gene ends were 5 bases for V and 5 bases for J; bases not matched to a gene: 11. Germline V gene lookup returns CDR1 MNHEY and CDR2 SVGAGI.